The present entry profiles one TCR beta chain with its context. This specimen belongs to a study of T cell changes during pregnancy in multiple sclerosis. Produced via immunoSEQ multiplex PCR; TCRdb's table is partial and in-frame only. The sample lists about 100,000 clones, roughly 92% occurring once. The sequence was obtained from a female donor in good health, enrolled as a control in a pregnancy study. Source: peripheral blood, taken in the third trimester of pregnancy.

DNA of the CDR3: TGTGCCAGCAGCGTCGGACTAGCGAACAATGAGCAGTTCTTC. Encoded protein: CASSVGLANNEQFF. J is TRBJ2-1 and V is TRBV11-2; 9 bases align to TRBD2. The V and J ends lost 5 bases and 5 bases, in that order; junction bases with no gene match: 4. The CDR3 runs to 14 residues. Germline CDR1 reads SGHAT; CDR2 reads FQNNGV.